The 12 T cell receptor beta chains below come from one sample, sequenced in a study of cytomegalovirus exposure and HLA in healthy donors. PCR was performed using 60 Vbeta and 13 Jbeta primers. TCRdb's copy holds only in-frame clones and misses some; the assay was immunoSEQ multiplex PCR. The data contain around 100,000 clones, around 75% of them singletons. The sequenced sample was PBMCs. These receptors were obtained from a woman aged 18-29 years in good health and CMV-seropositive.

V usage is TRBV11-2 and J usage is TRBJ2-1; 8 bases map to TRBD2. J gave up 9 bases and V 3 bases, and 7 bases lay outside the gene matches. This CDR3 is 14 amino acids long. The germline V gene encodes CDR1 SGHAT and CDR2 FQNNGV. This CDR3 reads CASSFTSGTSEQFF. The CDR3 DNA reads as TGTGCCAGCAGCTTTACTAGCGGAACCTCTGAGCAGTTCTTC.

This clone was seen a few times. This rearrangement joins TRBV6-5 to TRBJ2-2; unclear D gene. This CDR3 is 14 amino acids long. The germline V and J ends were trimmed by 6 bases and 4 bases, with 12 bases remaining between them. The germline V gene encodes CDR1 MNHEY and CDR2 SVGAGI. In nucleotides, the CDR3 is TGTGCCAGCAGACCACCTACGGGCACCGGGGAGCTGTTTTTT. Translated, it gives CASRPPTGTGELFF.

This chain connects TRBV7-2 to TRBJ2-1, with 7 positions matching TRBD1. V was clipped by 2 bases and J by 3 bases; unmatched bases: 1. From germline, CDR1 is SGHTA and CDR2 FQGNSA. CDR3 size: 14 residues. The CDR3 here is CASSLQGVYNEQFF. The CDR3 DNA reads as TGTGCCAGCAGCTTACAGGGGGTCTACAATGAGCAGTTCTTC.

The J gene is TRBJ2-7, the V gene TRBV10-3; D gene uncertain. In germline, CDR1 is ENHRY, CDR2 SYGVKD. Trimming removed 0 bases at V and 6 bases at J, with 6 bases between. The CDR3 sequence is 12 residues long. The CDR3 nucleotides are TGTGCCATCAGTGAGTCCACATCCGAGCAGTACTTC. Amino acids: CAISESTSEQYF.

This chain joins TRBV11-1 and TRBJ2-1; D is uncertain. The CDR3 runs to 13 residues. CDR1 is SGHAT and CDR2 is FQDESV in the germline V gene (reference sequence). Trimming removed 2 bases from V and 9 bases from J, with 11 bases in between. CDR3 DNA sequence: TGTGCCAGCAGCTTAAGGAGTTGGCCTGAGCAGTTCTTC. This encodes CASSLRSWPEQFF. Combining the CDR3 with reference TRBV11-1 and TRBJ2-1 gives the whole variable domain EAEVAQSPRYKITEKSQAVAFWCDPISGHATLYWYRQILGQGPELLVQFQDESVVDDSQLPKDRFSAERLKGVDSTLKIQPAELGDSAMYLCASSLRSWPEQFFGPGTRLTVL.

The genes are TRBV28 and TRBJ2-1, with D tentatively TRBD2 (6 bases). Per germline, CDR1 MDHEN and CDR2 SYDVKM. Trimming stripped 5 bases from V and 1 base from J, with 9 bases between. The length of the CDR3 is 14 residues. The CDR3 spells CASSERASYNEQFF. In DNA form, the CDR3 reads TGTGCCAGCAGTGAGCGGGCATCCTACAATGAGCAGTTCTTC.

The V and J genes are TRBV7-9 and TRBJ2-1, with 14 bases identical to TRBD2. Germline assignment: CDR1 SEHNR and CDR2 FQNEAQ (reference sequence). The CDR3 has 16 residues. Unmatched junction bases numbered 10, after V lost 4 bases and J lost 11 bases. CDR3 DNA sequence: TGTGCCAGCAGCTCACCGGGACTAGCGGGAGTTACAAAGCAGTTCTTC. Amino acid sequence: CASSSPGLAGVTKQFF. Based on the CDR3 plus reference TRBV7-9 and TRBJ2-1, the full variable domain is DTGVSQNPRHKITKRGQNVTFRCDPISEHNRLYWYRQTLGQGPEFLTYFQNEAQLEKSRLLSDRFSAERPKGSFSTLEIQRTEQGDSAMYLCASSSPGLAGVTKQFFGPGTRLTVL.

There are a few counts of this clone. J is TRBJ2-3 and V is TRBV5-6; 9 nucleotides agree with TRBD2. The J segment lost 2 bases and the V segment lost 4 bases, leaving 5 bases of the junction unmatched. There are 15 residues in the CDR3. Looked up from germline, CDR1 is SGHDT and CDR2 is YYEEEE. CDR3: CASSTGLALTDTQYF. The CDR3 bases are TGTGCCAGCAGCACCGGACTAGCGCTCACAGATACGCAGTATTTT.

This clone was counted a single time. The rearrangement uses TRBV6-5 and TRBJ2-5; D might be TRBD2 (6 bases). Deletions cut 0 bases from V and 5 bases from J, with 16 bases between. This CDR3 spans 16 amino acids. The germline V gene has CDR1 MNHEY and CDR2 SVGAGI. The CDR3, as DNA: TGTGCCAGCAGTTACTCGAGAGCGGGTGGGCGGGAGACCCAGTACTTC. Its translation is CASSYSRAGGRETQYF.

The genes are TRBV5-4 and TRBJ2-2; 7 nucleotides line up with TRBD2. V trimming: 0 bases; J trimming: 4 bases; junction bases outside the gene matches: 3. CDR1 and CDR2 from the germline V gene are SGHNT and YYREEE (reference sequence). The CDR3 is 15 residues long. This CDR3 is CASSLVTGGTGELFF. The CDR3 DNA reads as TGTGCCAGCAGCTTGGTGACGGGGGGCACCGGGGAGCTGTTTTTT.

CDR3 region: CASSLFPGQVLNEQYF. DNA of the CDR3: TGTGCCAGCAGTTTATTTCCGGGACAGGTCCTCAACGAGCAGTACTTC. The chain employs TRBV27 and TRBJ2-7; TRBD1 aligns across 8 bases. The CDR3 covers 16 residues. The germline V gene has CDR1 MNHEY and CDR2 SMNVEV (reference sequence). J lost 5 bases, V lost 1 base, and 10 bases had no gene match.

The count of this clone is one. This sequence joins TRBV5-1 and TRBJ2-3; TRBD1 matches at 11 bases. With V trimmed by 3 bases and J by 7 bases, 7 bases remained unmatched. Per the germline V gene, CDR1 is SGHRS and CDR2 is YFSETQ. The CDR3 runs 15 residues. CDR3 DNA sequence: TGCGCCAGCAGCTCACGGACAGGGGGCTACCATACGCAGTATTTT. It specifies CASSSRTGGYHTQYF.